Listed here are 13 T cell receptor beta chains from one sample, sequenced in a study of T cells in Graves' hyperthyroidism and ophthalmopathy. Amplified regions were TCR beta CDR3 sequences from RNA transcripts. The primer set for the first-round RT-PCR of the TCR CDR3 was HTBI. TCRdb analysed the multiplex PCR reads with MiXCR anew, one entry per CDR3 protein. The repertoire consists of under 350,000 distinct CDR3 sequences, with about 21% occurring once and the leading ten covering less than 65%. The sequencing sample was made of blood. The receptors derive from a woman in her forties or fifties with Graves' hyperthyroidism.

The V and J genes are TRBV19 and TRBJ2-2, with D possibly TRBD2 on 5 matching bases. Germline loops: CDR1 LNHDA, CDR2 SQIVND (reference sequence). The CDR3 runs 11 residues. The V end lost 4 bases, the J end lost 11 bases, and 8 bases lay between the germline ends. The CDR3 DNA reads TGTGCCAGTAGTAGGGGAGTAGAGCTGTTTTTT. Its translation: CASSRGVELFF.

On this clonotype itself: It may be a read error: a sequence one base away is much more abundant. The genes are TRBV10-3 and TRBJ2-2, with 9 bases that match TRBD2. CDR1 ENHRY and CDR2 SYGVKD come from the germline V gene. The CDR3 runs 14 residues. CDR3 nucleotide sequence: TGTACCATCAGCGAGCGGGGGGACACCGGGGAGCTGTTTTTT. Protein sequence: CTISERGDTGELFF.

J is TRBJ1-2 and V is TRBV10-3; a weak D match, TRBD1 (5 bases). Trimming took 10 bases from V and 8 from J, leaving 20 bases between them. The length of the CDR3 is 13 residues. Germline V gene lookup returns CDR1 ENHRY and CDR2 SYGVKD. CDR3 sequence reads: CATEDRAESGYTF. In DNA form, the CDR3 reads TGTGCCACAGAAGACAGAGCCGAGAGCGGCTACACCTTC.

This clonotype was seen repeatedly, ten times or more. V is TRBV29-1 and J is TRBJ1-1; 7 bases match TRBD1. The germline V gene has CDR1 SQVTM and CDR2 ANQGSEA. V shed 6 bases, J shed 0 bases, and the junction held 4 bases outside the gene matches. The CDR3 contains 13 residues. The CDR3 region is CSVGQSMNTEAFF. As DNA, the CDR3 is TGCAGCGTGGGACAGAGCATGAACACTGAAGCTTTCTTT. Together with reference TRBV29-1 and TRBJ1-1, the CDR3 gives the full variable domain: SAVISQKPSRDICQRGTSLTIQCQVDSQVTMMFWYRQQPGQSLTLIATANQGSEATYESGFVIDKFPISRPNLTFSTLTVSNMSPEDSSIYLCSVGQSMNTEAFFGQGTRLTVV.

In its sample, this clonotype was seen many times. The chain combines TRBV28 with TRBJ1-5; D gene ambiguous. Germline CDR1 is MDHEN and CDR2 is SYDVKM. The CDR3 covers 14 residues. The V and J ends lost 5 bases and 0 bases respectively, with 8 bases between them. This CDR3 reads CASSDVRSNQPQHF. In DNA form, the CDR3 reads TGTGCCAGCAGTGATGTTCGTAGCAATCAGCCCCAGCATTTT.

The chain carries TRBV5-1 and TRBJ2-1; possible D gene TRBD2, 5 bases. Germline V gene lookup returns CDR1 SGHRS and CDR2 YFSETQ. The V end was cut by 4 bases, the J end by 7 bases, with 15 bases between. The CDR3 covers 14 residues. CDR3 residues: CASSAPGLFNEQFF. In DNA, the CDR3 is TGCGCCAGCAGCGCCCCAGGACTTTTTAATGAGCAGTTCTTC.

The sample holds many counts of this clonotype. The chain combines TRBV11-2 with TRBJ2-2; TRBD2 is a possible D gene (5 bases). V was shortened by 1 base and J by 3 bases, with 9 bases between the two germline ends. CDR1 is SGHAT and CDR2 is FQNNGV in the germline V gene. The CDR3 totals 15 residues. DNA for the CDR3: TGTGCCAGCAGCTTAGTCGGACTCCACACCGGGGAGCTGTTTTTT. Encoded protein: CASSLVGLHTGELFF.

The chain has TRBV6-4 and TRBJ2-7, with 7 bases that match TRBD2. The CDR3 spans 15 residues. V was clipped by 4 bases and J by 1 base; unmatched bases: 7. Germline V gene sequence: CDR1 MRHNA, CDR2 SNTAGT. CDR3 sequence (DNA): TGTGCCAGCAGTGGCGGGGGACCCCCTTCCTACGAGCAGTACTTC. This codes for CASSGGGPPSYEQYF.

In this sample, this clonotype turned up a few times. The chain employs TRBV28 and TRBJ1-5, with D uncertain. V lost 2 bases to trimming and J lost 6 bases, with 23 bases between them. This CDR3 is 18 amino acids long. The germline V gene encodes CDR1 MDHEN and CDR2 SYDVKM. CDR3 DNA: TGTGCCAGCAGTTTAAGGAACCTGGGAGGAGGTGGTCGTCAGCCCCAGCATTTT. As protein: CASSLRNLGGGGRQPQHF.

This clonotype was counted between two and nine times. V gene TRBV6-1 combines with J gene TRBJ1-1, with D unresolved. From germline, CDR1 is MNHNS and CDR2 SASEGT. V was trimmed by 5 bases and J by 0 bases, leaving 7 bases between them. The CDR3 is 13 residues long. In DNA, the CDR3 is TGTGCCAGCAGTATGCGAGTGAACACTGAAGCTTTCTTT. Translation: CASSMRVNTEAFF.

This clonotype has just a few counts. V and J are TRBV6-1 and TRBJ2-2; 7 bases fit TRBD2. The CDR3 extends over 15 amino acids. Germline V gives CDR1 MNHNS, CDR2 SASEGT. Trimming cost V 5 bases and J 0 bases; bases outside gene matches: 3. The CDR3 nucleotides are TGTGCCAGCAGTCTAGCGGAGGCGAACACCGGGGAGCTGTTTTTT. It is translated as CASSLAEANTGELFF.

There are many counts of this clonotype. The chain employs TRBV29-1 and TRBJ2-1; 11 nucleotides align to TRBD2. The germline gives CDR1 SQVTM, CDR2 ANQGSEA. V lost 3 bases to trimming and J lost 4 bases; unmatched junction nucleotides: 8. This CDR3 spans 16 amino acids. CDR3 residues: CSVDGLIAGGYNEQFF. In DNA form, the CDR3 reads TGCAGCGTTGATGGACTAATAGCGGGAGGGTACAATGAGCAGTTCTTC.

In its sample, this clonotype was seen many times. The CDR3 spells CASSYLDSSYTF. The CDR3 region has the DNA TGTGCCAGCAGTTACTTAGACAGTTCCTACACCTTC. The chain employs TRBV6-6 and TRBJ1-2; possible D gene TRBD1, 5 bases. Trimming stripped 1 base from V and 10 bases from J, with 10 bases between. In germline, CDR1 is MNHNY, CDR2 SVGAGI (reference sequence). The CDR3 has 12 residues.